Below are 11 T cell receptor beta chains sequenced from a single sample in a study of T cell responses to AZD1222 COVID-19 vaccine. This table comes from immunoSEQ multiplex PCR, and its TCRdb copy is limited to in-frame clones, with some not included. The table includes approximately 130,000 clones, over 75% detected once. Sequences were derived from peripheral blood, sampled 28 days after the second AZD1222 dose. Receptors originate from an adult who received the AZD1222 COVID-19 vaccine.

V gene TRBV30 combines with J gene TRBJ1-5; weak D call: TRBD1 (5 bases). The germline V gene has CDR1 GTSNPN and CDR2 SVGIG (reference sequence). The V and J ends lost 2 bases and 3 bases respectively, with 11 bases between them. This CDR3 is 14 amino acids long. The CDR3 DNA follows: TGTGCCTGGAGTTATGCAGGGAACAATCAGCCCCAGCATTTT. It codes for CAWSYAGNNQPQHF.

The gene calls are TRBV7-2 and TRBJ1-2, with D perhaps matching TRBD1 (5 bases). Germline assignment: CDR1 SGHTA and CDR2 FQGNSA. This CDR3 has 14 amino acids. Trimming left V 5 bases short and J 5 bases short, with 15 bases between. CDR3 residues: CASSLQTASYGYTF. The CDR3 DNA reads TGTGCCAGCAGCCTACAGACAGCGTCTTATGGCTACACCTTC.

The gene calls are TRBV4-1 and TRBJ2-7; the D gene could be TRBD1 or TRBD2 (5 bases each). The V gene lost 3 bases and the J gene lost 2 bases, with 5 bases spanning the gap. Looked up from germline, CDR1 is MGHRA and CDR2 is YSYEKL. CDR3 size: 12 residues. CDR3 sequence reads: CASSQGPYEQYF. DNA of the CDR3: TGCGCCAGCAGCCAGGGACCCTACGAGCAGTACTTC.

This clone has more than one count but fewer than ten. The J gene is TRBJ2-6, the V gene TRBV9; D is unclear. Trimming took off 4 bases at V and 0 bases at J, with 11 bases between the two ends. Germline loops: CDR1 SGDLS, CDR2 YYNGEE. CDR3 size: 16 residues. The CDR3 DNA is TGTGCCAGCAGCCCCTTCCTGCTCTCTGGGGCCAACGTCCTGACTTTC. Translating gives CASSPFLLSGANVLTF.

The rearrangement uses TRBV18 and TRBJ1-6; 7 bases line up with TRBD1. Germline-derived CDR1 and CDR2 are KGHSH and LQKENI. The V gene end was trimmed by 4 bases and the J gene end by 5 bases; junction bases not matched to a gene: 2. CDR3 length: 14 amino acids. CDR3 sequence (DNA): TGTGCCAGCTCACGGGACAGAGATAATTCACCCCTCCACTTT. Its translation: CASSRDRDNSPLHF.

This clone occurred a few times. The chain uses TRBV7-9 and TRBJ2-1, with D uncertain. Trimming removed 0 bases at V and 8 bases at J, with 20 bases between. This CDR3 comprises 17 residues. The germline V gene encodes CDR1 SEHNR and CDR2 FQNEAQ (reference sequence). This chain's CDR3 is CASSLATVATDGHEQFF. In nucleotides, the CDR3 is TGTGCCAGCAGCTTAGCCACCGTAGCCACAGACGGGCATGAGCAGTTCTTC. Supplemented by reference TRBV7-9 and TRBJ2-1, the full variable domain reads DTGVSQNPRHKITKRGQNVTFRCDPISEHNRLYWYRQTLGQGPEFLTYFQNEAQLEKSRLLSDRFSAERPKGSFSTLEIQRTEQGDSAMYLCASSLATVATDGHEQFFGPGTRLTVL.

The rearrangement links TRBV7-9 to TRBJ1-2; unclear D gene. The CDR3 has 14 amino acids. V was shortened by 0 bases and J by 8 bases, with 13 bases between the two germline ends. Germline V gene lookup returns CDR1 SEHNR and CDR2 FQNEAQ (reference sequence). Written as DNA, the CDR3 is TGTGCCAGCAGCTTAGCGCTAGGGTATGGAGGCTACACCTTC. It codes for CASSLALGYGGYTF.

This rearrangement joins TRBV15 to TRBJ2-5; D uncertain. Trimming pared 0 bases from V and 2 bases from J, leaving 10 bases between. There are 15 residues in the CDR3. Germline CDR1 is LNHNV and CDR2 is YYDKDF (reference sequence). CDR3 in amino acids: CATSRDSAFQETQYF. CDR3 sequence (DNA): TGTGCCACCAGCAGAGATTCCGCATTTCAAGAGACCCAGTACTTC.

The chain recombines TRBV7-2 with TRBJ2-1; D is unclear. Germline CDR1 reads SGHTA; CDR2 reads FQGNSA. The CDR3 totals 11 residues. The V gene lost 5 bases and the J gene lost 9 bases, with 8 bases spanning the gap. The CDR3 here is CASSLKVEQFF. The CDR3 DNA is TGTGCCAGCAGCCTAAAGGTTGAGCAGTTCTTC.

The count of this clone is one. The same CDR3 arises from other DNA sequences in this sample as well. As DNA, the CDR3 is TGTGCCAGCGAACTAGCGGGAGCCTACGAGCAGTACTTC. Amino acids: CASELAGAYEQYF. This chain connects TRBV2 to TRBJ2-7, with TRBD2 matching 11 bases. CDR1 is SNHLY and CDR2 is FYNNEI in the germline V gene. With V trimmed by 8 bases and J by 2 bases, 2 bases remained unmatched. CDR3 size: 13 residues.

This chain links TRBV5-4 with TRBJ1-4; 9 bases are shared with TRBD1. V shed 5 bases, J shed 7 bases, and the junction held 6 bases outside the gene matches. The germline V gene encodes CDR1 SGHNT and CDR2 YYREEE (reference sequence). The CDR3 totals 14 residues. The CDR3 reads CASSTGTGIEKLFF. CDR3 nucleotide sequence: TGTGCCAGCAGTACCGGGACAGGGATTGAAAAACTGTTTTTT. The complete variable domain, with remaining parts taken from reference TRBV5-4 and TRBJ1-4, reads ETGVTQSPTHLIKTRGQQVTLRCSSQSGHNTVSWYQQALGQGPQFIFQYYREEENGRGNFPPRFSGLQFPNYSSELNVNALELDDSALYLCASSTGTGIEKLFFGSGTQLSVL.